Here is one TCR beta chain with its context. These data belong to a study of blood T cell repertoires in COVID-19. Across the whole study: COVID-19 samples collected from the United States, Italy and Spain covered acute and convalescent phases. T cells, B-cell-depleted T cells, or PBMCs provided the cDNA or gDNA that served as material.

The authors' processing: Using reference gene primer amplification, nucleated cell counts were estimated. TCRdb keeps only in-frame clones here, not all; method: immunoSEQ multiplex PCR. V and J calls and clone size are as listed in that table; D and trimming were resolved from the DNA. The data show around 180,000 clones, about 85% seen once. The sequence came from a woman older than 75 with acute or convalescent COVID-19. The source material was peripheral blood.

The CDR3 protein is CASSPGSKTAHNEQFF. For the CDR3, the DNA is TGTGCCAGCAGCCCAGGATCTAAGACCGCCCACAATGAGCAGTTCTTC. The chain joins TRBV7-8 to TRBJ2-1; no clear D. CDR1 and CDR2 (germline): SGHVS, FQNEAQ. This CDR3 is built from 16 residues. V dropped 5 bases and J dropped 5 bases, with 19 bases sitting between them.